A selection of T cell receptor beta chains follows, all from one sample in a study of cytomegalovirus exposure and HLA in healthy donors. The protocol was immunoSEQ multiplex PCR, while the TCRdb copy is restricted to in-frame clones and leaves out a portion. The table has 140,000 to 150,000 clones, approximately 72% seen once. Sequencing was done on a sample of PBMCs. These receptors all come from a man aged 35 to 55 in good health and CMV-seronegative. Each CDR3 is given without its conserved first and last residue.

V gene,J gene,CDR3 length,CDR3 protein
TRBV9,TRBJ2-2,15,ASSARGDRGYTGELF
TRBV9,TRBJ2-5,11,ASSDGRVETQY
TRBV4-1,TRBJ2-7,13,ASSQTPTGSYEQY
TRBV13,TRBJ2-6,15,ASSLGWASSGANVLT
TRBV7-9,TRBJ2-5,14,ASSLGDRGKRETQY
TRBV5-5,TRBJ1-2,12,ASSLDLGVNGYT
TRBV5-1,TRBJ1-1,14,ASSLGQGIQYTEAF
TRBV4-1,TRBJ1-2,12,ASSADRGNYGYT
TRBV10-1,TRBJ1-2,13,ANQNRDSEVYGYT
TRBV18,TRBJ1-3,13,ASSPAGDLGNTIY